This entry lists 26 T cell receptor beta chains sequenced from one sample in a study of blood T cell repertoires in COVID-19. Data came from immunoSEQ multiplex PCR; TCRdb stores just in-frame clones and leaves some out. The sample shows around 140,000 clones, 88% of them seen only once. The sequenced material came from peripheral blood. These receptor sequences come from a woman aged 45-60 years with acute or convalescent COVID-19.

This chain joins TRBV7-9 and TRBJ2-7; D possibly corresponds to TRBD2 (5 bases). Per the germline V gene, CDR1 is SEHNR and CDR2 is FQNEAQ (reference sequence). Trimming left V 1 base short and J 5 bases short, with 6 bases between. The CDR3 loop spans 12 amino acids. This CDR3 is CASSLVRDEQYF. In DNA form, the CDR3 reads TGTGCCAGCAGCTTAGTGAGGGACGAGCAGTACTTC.

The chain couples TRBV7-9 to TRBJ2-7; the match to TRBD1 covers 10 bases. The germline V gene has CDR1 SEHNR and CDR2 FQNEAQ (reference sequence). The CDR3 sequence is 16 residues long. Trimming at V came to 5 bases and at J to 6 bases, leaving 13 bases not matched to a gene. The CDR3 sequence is CASSPWRGQGRREQYF. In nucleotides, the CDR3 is TGTGCCAGCAGCCCATGGCGGGGACAGGGGCGACGCGAGCAGTACTTC.

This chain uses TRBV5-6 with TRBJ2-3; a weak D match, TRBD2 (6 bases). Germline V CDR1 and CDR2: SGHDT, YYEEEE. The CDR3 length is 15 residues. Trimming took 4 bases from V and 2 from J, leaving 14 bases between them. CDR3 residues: CASSLTGLDTDTQYF. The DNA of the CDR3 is TGTGCCAGCAGCCTCACGGGACTTGACACAGATACGCAGTATTTT.

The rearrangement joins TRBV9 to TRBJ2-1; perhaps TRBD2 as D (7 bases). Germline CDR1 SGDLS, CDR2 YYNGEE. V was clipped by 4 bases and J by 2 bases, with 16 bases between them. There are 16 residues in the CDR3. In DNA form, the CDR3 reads TGTGCCAGCAGCCCGAGGGGGGGGGCCACCTACAATGAGCAGTTCTTC. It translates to CASSPRGGATYNEQFF.

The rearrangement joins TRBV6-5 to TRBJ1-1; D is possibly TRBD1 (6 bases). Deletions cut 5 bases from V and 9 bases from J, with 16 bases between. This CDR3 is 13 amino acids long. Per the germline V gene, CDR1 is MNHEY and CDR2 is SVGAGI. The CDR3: CASSNNPGHQAFF. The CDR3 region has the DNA TGTGCCAGCAGTAATAACCCGGGACACCAAGCTTTCTTT.

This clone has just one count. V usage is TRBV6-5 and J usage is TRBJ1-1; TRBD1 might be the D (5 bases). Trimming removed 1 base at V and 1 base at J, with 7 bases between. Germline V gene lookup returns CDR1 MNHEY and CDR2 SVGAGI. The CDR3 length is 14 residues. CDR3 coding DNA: TGTGCCAGCAGTTACTTGGACACGAACACTGAAGCTTTCTTT. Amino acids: CASSYLDTNTEAFF.

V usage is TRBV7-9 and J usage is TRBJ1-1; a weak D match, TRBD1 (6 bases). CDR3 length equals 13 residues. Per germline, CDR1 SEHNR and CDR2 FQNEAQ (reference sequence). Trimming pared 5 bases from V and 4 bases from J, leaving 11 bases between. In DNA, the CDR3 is TGTGCCAGCAGCCTTGGACAGTCCACTGAAGCTTTCTTT. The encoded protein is CASSLGQSTEAFF.

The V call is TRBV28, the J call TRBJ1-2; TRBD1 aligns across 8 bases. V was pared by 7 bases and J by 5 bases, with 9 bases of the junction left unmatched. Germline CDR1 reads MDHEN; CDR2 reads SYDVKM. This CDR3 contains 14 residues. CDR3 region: CASNPGQDVYGYTF. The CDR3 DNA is TGTGCCAGCAACCCGGGACAGGATGTGTATGGCTACACCTTC.

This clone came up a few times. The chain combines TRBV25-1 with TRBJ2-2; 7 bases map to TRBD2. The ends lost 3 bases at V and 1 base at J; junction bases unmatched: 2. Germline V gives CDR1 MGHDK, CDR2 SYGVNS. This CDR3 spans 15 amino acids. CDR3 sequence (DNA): TGTGCCAGCAGTGAGGTAGCGGGGAACACCGGGGAGCTGTTTTTT. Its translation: CASSEVAGNTGELFF.

CDR3 amino acids: CASSLVWASGSAETQYF. The CDR3, as DNA: TGTGCCAGCAGCTTAGTTTGGGCTAGCGGGAGTGCAGAGACCCAGTACTTC. V and J are TRBV11-2 and TRBJ2-5; the match to TRBD2 covers 10 bases. CDR1 is SGHAT, CDR2 FQNNGV, per germline. With V trimmed by 1 base and J by 4 bases, 9 bases remained unmatched. The CDR3 totals 17 residues.

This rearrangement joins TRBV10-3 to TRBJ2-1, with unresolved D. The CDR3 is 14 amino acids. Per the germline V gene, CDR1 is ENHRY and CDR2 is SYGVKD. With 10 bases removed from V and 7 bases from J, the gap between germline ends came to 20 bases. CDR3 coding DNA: TGTGCCACGGTCGGGTCCCCTTGGCCGAATGAGCAGTTCTTC. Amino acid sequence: CATVGSPWPNEQFF.

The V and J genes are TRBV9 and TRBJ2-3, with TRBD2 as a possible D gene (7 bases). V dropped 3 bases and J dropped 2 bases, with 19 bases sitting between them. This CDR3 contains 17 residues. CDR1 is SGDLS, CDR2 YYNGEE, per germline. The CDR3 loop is CASSAPGGFTITDTQYF. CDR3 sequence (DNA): TGTGCCAGCAGCGCCCCGGGGGGCTTCACGATCACAGATACGCAGTATTTT. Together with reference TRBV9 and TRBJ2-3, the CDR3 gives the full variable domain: DSGVTQTPKHLITATGQRVTLRCSPRSGDLSVYWYQQSLDQGLQFLIQYYNGEERAKGNILERFSAQQFPDLHSELNLSSLELGDSALYFCASSAPGGFTITDTQYFGPGTRLTVL.

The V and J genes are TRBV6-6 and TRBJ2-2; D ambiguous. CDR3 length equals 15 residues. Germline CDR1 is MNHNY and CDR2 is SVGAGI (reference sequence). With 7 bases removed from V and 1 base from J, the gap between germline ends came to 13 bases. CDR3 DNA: TGTGCCAGCACCACCCCGGCAGGGAACACCGGGGAGCTGTTTTTT. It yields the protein CASTTPAGNTGELFF.

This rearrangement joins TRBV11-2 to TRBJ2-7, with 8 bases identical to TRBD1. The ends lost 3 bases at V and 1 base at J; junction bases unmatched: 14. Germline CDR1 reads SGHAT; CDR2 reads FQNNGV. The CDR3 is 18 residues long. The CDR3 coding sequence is TGTGCCAGCAGCTTCTTGGCCCCGCAGGACAGGGAGTCCTACGAGCAGTACTTC. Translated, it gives CASSFLAPQDRESYEQYF. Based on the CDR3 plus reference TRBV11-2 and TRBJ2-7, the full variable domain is EAGVAQSPRYKIIEKRQSVAFWCNPISGHATLYWYQQILGQGPKLLIQFQNNGVVDDSQLPKDRFSAERLKGVDSTLKIQPAKLEDSAVYLCASSFLAPQDRESYEQYFGPGTRLTVT.

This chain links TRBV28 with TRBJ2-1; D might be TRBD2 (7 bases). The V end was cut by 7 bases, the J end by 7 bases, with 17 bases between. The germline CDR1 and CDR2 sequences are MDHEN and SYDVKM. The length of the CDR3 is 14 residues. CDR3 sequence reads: CASKEGGQYNEQFF. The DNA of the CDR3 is TGTGCCAGCAAAGAGGGGGGGCAGTATAATGAGCAGTTCTTC.

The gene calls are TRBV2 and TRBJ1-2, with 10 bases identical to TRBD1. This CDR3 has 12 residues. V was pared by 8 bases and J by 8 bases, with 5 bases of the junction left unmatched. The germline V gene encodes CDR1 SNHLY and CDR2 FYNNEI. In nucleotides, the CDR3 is TGTGCCAGCGGGACAGGGGCGGGCGGCTACACCTTC. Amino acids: CASGTGAGGYTF.

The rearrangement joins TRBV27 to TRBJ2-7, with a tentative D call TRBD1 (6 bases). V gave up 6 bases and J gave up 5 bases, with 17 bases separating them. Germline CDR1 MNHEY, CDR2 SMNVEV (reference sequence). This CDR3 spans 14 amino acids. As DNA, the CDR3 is TGTGCCAGCAGGAACACAGGGAACCCCGACGAGCAGTACTTC. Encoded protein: CASRNTGNPDEQYF.

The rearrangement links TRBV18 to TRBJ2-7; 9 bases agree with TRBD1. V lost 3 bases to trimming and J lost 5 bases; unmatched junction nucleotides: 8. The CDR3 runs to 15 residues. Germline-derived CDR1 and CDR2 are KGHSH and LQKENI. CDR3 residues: CASSPNAGQGNEQYF. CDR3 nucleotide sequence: TGTGCCAGCTCACCCAACGCGGGACAGGGTAACGAGCAGTACTTC.

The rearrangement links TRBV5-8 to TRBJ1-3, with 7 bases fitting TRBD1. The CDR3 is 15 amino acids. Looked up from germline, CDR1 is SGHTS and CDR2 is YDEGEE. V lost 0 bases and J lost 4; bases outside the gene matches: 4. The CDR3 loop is CASSLGTGVGNTIYF. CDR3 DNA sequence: TGTGCCAGCAGCTTGGGTACAGGGGTCGGAAACACCATATATTTT.

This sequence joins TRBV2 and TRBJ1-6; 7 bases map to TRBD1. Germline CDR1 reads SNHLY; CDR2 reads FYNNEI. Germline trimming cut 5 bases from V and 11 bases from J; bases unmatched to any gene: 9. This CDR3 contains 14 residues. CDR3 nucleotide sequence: TGTGCCAGCAGTCCACCGCTACAGGGGACACCCCTCCACTTT. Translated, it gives CASSPPLQGTPLHF.

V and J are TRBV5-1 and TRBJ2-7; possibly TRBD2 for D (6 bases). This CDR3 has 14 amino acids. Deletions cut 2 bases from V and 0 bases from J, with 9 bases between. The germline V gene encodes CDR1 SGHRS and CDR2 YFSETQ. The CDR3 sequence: CASSFSGSSYEQYF. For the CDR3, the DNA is TGCGCCAGCAGCTTTAGCGGAAGCTCCTACGAGCAGTACTTC.

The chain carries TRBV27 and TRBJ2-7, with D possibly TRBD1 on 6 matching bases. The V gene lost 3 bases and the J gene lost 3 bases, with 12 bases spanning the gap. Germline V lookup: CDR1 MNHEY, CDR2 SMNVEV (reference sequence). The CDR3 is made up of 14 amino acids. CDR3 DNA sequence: TGTGCCAGCAGTTTGAAGGACAGCCTCTACGAGCAGTACTTC. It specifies CASSLKDSLYEQYF.

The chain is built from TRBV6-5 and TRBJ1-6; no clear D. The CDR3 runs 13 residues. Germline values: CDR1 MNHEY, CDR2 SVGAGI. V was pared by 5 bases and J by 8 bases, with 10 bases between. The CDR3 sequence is CASSPRVDSPLHF. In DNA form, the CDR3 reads TGTGCCAGCAGTCCCCGGGTGGATTCACCCCTCCACTTT.

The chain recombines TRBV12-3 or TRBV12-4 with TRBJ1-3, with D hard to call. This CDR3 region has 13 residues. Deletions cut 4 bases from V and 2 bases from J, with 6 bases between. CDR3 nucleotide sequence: TGTGCCAGCAGTTCCCAGGCTGGAAACACCATATATTTT. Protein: CASSSQAGNTIYF.

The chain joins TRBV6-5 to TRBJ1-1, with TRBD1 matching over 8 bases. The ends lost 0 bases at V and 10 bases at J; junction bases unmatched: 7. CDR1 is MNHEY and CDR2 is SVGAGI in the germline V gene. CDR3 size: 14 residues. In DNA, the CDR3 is TGTGCCAGCAGTTACTCTCGGGGGACAGGCGCAGCTTTCTTT. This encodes CASSYSRGTGAAFF.

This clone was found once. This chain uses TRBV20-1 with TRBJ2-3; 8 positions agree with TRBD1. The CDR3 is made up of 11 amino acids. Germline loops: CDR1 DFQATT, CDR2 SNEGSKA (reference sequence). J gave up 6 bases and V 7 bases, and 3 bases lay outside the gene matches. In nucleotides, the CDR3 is TGCAGTGGGACAGGGTTTGATACGCAGTATTTT. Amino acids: CSGTGFDTQYF.